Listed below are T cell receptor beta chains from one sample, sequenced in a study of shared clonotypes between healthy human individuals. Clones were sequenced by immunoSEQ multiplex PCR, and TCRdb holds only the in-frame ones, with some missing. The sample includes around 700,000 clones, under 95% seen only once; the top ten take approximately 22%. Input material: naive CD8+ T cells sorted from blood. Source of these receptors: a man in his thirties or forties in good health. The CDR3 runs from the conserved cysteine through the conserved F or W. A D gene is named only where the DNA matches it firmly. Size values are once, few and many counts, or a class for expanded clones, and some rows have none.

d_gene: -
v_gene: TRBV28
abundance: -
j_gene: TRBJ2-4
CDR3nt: TGTGCCAGCAGGGAAGCGGATCTAGCCAAAAACATTCAGTACTTC
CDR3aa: CASREADLAKNIQYF

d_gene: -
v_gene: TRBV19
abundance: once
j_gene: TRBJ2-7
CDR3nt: TGTGCCAGTAGTATGTTCCCTAGGGGGGACTACGAGCAGTACTTC
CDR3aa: CASSMFPRGDYEQYF

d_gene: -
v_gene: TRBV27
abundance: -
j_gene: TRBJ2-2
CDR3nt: TGTGCCAGCAGTTCGACAGTTCTGGGGGAGCTGTTTTTT
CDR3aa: CASSSTVLGELFF

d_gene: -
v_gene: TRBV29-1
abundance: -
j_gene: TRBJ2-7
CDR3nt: TGCAGCGTTGAAGGGAGATTCGACGAGCAGTACTTC
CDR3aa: CSVEGRFDEQYF

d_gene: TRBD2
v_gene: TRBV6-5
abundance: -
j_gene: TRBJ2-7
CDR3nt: TGTGCCAGCAGTTACTCGACTAGCGGGATAGGCGAGCAGTACTTC
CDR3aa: CASSYSTSGIGEQYF

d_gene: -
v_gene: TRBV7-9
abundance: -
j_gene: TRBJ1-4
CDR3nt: TGTGCCAGCAGCTTAAGGCAGGAAGTTGCAACTAATGAAAAACTGTTTTTT
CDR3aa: CASSLRQEVATNEKLFF

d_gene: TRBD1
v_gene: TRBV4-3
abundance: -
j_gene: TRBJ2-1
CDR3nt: TGCGCCAGCAGCCAAGATCACTGGGACAGGGGGGCCTACAATGAGCAGTTCTTC
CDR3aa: CASSQDHWDRGAYNEQFF

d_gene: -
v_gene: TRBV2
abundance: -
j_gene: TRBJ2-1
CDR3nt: TGTGCCAGCAGGGAGAGTGCTTATGAGCAGTTCTTC
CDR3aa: CASRESAYEQFF

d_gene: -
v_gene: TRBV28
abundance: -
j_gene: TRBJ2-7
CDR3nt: TGTGCCAGCAGTTTAAAGGGAAACTACGAGCAGTACTTC
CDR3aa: CASSLKGNYEQYF

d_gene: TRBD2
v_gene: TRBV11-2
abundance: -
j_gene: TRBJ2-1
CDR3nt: TGTGCCAGCAGCTCTAGCGGGAGCCCCTACAATGAGCAGTTCTTC
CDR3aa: CASSSSGSPYNEQFF

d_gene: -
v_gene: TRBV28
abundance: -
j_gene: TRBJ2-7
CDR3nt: TGTGCCAGCAGGGGTCGCTCCTACGAGCAGTACTTC
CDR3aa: CASRGRSYEQYF

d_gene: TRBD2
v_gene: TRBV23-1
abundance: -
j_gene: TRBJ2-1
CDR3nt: TGCGCCAGCAGTCGGCACCTGGGCGGGAGGGTCCATGAGCAGTTCTTC
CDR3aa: CASSRHLGGRVHEQFF

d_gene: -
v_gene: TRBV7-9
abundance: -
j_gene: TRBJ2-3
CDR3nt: TGTGCCAGCACCCCCGGGGAAGGATTTGGTGTAGATACGCAGTATTTT
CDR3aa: CASTPGEGFGVDTQYF

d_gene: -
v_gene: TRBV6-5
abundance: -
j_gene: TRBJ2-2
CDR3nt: TGTGCCAGCAGCCACGACACCGGGGAGCTGTTTTTT
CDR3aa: CASSHDTGELFF

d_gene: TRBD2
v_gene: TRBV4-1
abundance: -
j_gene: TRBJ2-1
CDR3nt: TGCGCCAGCAGCCACCAAGCGGGAGGGCAGTATAATGAGCAGTTCTTC
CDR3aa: CASSHQAGGQYNEQFF

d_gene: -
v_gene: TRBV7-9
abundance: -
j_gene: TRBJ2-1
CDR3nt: TGTGCCAGCAGGCCCGGGACAGATATACGGAGGGGTAACAATGAGCAGTTCTTC
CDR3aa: CASRPGTDIRRGNNEQFF